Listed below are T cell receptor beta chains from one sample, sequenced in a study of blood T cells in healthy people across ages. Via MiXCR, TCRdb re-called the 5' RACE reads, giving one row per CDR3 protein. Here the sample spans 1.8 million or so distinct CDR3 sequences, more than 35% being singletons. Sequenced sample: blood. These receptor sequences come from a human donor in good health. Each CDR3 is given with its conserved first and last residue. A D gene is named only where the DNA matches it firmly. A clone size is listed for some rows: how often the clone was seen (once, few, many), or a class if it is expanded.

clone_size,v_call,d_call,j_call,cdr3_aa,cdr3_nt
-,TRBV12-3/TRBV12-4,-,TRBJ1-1,CASSLWRDSPNTEAFF,TGTGCCAGCAGTTTATGGAGAGACAGCCCGAACACTGAAGCTTTCTTT
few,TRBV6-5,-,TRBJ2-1,CASSYGRASIDEQFF,TGTGCCAGCAGTTACGGACGGGCTTCGATCGATGAGCAGTTCTTC
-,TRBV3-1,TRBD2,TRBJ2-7,CASSPPTSGGTHEQYF,TGTGCCAGCAGCCCCCCCACTAGCGGGGGTACCCACGAGCAGTACTTC
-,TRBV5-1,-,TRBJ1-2,CASRESEANYGYTF,TGCGCCAGCCGGGAATCGGAAGCTAACTATGGCTACACCTTC
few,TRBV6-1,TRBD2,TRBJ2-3,CASIQRGDTDTQYF,TGTGCCAGCATTCAGCGGGGAGACACAGATACGCAGTATTTT
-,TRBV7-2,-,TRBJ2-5,CASSSTPGQEAQYF,TGTGCCAGCAGTTCGACACCCGGGCAAGAGGCCCAGTACTTC
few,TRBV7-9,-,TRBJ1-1,CASSRNVNTEAFF,TGTGCCAGCAGCCGCAACGTGAACACTGAAGCTTTCTTT
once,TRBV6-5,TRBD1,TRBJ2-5,CASSPGKGALWEQYF,TGTGCCAGCAGTCCCGGGAAGGGGGCTCTGTGGGAGCAGTACTTC
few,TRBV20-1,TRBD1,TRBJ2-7,CSAPARDRGHEQYF,TGCAGTGCCCCCGCCCGGGACAGGGGCCACGAGCAGTACTTC
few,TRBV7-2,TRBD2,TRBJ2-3,CASSLVLAGNTDTQYF,TGTGCCAGCAGCTTAGTTCTAGCGGGGAACACAGATACGCAGTATTTT
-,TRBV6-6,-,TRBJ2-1,CASSHLDRSYNEQFF,TGTGCCAGCAGCCACTTGGACCGTTCCTACAATGAGCAGTTCTTC